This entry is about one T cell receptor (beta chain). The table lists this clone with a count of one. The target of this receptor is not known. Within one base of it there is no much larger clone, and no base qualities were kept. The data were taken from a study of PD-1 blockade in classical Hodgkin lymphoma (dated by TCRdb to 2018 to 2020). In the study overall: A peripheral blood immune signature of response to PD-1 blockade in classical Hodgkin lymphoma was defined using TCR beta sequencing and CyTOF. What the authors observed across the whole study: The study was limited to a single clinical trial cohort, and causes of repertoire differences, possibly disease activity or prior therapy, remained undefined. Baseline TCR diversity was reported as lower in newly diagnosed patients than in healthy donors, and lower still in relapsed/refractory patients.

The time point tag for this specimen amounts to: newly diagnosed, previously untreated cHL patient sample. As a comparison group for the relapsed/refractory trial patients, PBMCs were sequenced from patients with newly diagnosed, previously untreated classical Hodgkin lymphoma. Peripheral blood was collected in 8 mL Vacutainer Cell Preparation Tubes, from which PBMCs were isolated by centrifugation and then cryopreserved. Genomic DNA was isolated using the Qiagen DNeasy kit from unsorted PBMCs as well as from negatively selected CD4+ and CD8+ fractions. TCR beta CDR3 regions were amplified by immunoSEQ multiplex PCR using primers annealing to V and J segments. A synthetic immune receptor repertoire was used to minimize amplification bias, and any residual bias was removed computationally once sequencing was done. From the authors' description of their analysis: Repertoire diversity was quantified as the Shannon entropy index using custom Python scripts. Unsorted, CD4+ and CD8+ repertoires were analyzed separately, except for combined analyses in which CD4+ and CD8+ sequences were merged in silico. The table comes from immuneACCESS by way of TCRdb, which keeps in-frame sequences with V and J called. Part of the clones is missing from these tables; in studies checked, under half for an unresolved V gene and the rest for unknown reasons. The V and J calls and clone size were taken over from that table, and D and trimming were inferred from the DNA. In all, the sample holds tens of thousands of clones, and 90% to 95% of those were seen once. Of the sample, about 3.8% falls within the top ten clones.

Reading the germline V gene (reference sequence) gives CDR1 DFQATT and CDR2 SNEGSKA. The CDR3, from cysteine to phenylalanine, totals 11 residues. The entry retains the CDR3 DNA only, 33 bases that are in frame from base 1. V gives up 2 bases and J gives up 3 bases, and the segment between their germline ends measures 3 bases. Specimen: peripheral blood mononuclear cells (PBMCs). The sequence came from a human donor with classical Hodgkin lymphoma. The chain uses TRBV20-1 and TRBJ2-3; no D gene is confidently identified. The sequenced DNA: TGCAGTGCTAGACAGACAGATACGCAGTATTTT. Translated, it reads CSARQTDTQYF.